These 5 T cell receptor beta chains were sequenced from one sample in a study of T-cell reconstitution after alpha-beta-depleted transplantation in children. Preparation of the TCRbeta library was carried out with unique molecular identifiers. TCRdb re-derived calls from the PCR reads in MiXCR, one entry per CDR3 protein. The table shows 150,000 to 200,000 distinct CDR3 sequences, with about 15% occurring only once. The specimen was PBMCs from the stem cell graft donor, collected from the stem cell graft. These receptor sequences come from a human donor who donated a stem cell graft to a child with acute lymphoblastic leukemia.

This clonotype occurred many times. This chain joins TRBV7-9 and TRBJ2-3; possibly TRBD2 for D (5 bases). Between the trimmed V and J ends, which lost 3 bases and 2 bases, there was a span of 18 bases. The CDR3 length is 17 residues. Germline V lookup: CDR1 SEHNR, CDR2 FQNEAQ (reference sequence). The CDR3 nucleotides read TGTGCCAGCAGCTTCGCTCAATCCCGGGATTACACAGATACGCAGTATTTT. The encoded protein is CASSFAQSRDYTDTQYF. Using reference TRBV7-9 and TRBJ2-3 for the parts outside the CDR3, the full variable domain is DTGVSQNPRHKITKRGQNVTFRCDPISEHNRLYWYRQTLGQGPEFLTYFQNEAQLEKSRLLSDRFSAERPKGSFSTLEIQRTEQGDSAMYLCASSFAQSRDYTDTQYFGPGTRLTVL.

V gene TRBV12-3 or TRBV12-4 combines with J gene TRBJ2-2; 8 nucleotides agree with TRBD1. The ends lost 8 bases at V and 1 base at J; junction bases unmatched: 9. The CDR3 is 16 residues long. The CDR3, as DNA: TGTGCCAGCCGTCCTTTGACAGGGGAGAACACCGGGGAGCTGTTTTTT. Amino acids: CASRPLTGENTGELFF.

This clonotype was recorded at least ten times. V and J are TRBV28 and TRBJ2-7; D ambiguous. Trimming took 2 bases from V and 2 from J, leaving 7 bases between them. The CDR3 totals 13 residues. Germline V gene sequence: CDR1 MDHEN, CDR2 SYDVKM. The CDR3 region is CASSLQATYEQYF. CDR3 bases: TGTGCCAGCAGTTTACAGGCTACCTACGAGCAGTACTTC.

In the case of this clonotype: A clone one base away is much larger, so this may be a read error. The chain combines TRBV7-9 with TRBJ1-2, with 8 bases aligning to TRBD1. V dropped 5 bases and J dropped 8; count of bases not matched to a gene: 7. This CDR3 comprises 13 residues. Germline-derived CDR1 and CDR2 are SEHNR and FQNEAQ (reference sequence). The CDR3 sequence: CASSVTGEWGYTF. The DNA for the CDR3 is TGTGCCAGCAGCGTGACAGGGGAGTGGGGCTACACCTTC. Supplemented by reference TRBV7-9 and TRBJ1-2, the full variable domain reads DTGVSQNPRHKITKRGQNVTFRCDPISEHNRLYWYRQTLGQGPEFLTYFQNEAQLEKSRLLSDRFSAERPKGSFSTLEIQRTEQGDSAMYLCASSVTGEWGYTFGSGTRLTVV.

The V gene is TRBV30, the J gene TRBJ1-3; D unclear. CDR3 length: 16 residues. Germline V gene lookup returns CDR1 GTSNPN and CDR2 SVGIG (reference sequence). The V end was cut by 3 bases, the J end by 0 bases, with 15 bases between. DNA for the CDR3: TGTGCCTGGAGATCCGACTGGGCAGCCTCTGGAAACACCATATATTTT. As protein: CAWRSDWAASGNTIYF.